This TCR beta chain emerged from a study of beta chain features in type 1 diabetes (dated by TCRdb to 2017 to 2018). For context, the study as a whole: Mean age, gender distribution, total cell number and subset yield were not different between patients and healthy donors. Across all samples, 107,917,701 sorted cells were examined, and cell number per subset correlated strongly with RNA yield. The study compared TCRB repertoires of sorted circulating CD4+ T cell subsets between recently diagnosed type 1 diabetes patients and matched healthy donors. Whereas all 28 donors provided naive and central memory subsets, regulatory and stem cell-like memory subsets were isolated from just 8 patients and about eight healthy donors. Overall results and qualifications from the work: A moderate but significant shortening of TCRB CDR3 length was observed in type 1 diabetes patients in all four CD4+ subsets. Sequencing cDNA rather than genomic DNA could over-represent highly expressing activated cells, although activation and CD3 levels did not differ between groups. Because small numbers of individuals were included in the HLA sub-analyses, any influence of HLA type on TCRB rearrangement was left unresolved. Naive, central memory and regulatory TCRB repertoires appeared to be more similar among patients than among healthy donors. At VDJ recombination sites, patients with type 1 diabetes made fewer insertions and deleted more nucleotides, a pattern implying thymic rearrangement abnormalities. PCR may preferentially amplify shorter templates, but because patient and control samples were amplified and corrected together, any resulting skew would affect both groups equally.

Only a few counts were recorded for this clone. Which antigen it targets is not known. No much larger clone is present one base from it, and per-base qualities are unavailable. Clipping removes 2 bases from V and 2 bases from J, with 9 as the unmatched junction base count. From its cysteine to its phenylalanine, the CDR3 spans 17 amino acids. The entry retains the CDR3 DNA only, 51 bases that are in frame from base 1. Looking up the germline V gene yields CDR1 MGHDK and CDR2 SYGVNS. The entire isolated RNA was reverse transcribed using the High Capacity cDNA Reverse Transcription Kit, and thus expressed TCRB transcripts were sequenced. Deep immunoSEQ sequencing was applied to naive, central memory and regulatory T cell samples, giving an average of roughly 3.5 million total reads per sample. Sorted cells were lysed in RLT buffer and RNA was extracted with DNase-treated RNeasy Micro or Mini kits, depending on cell number. To prevent cross-contamination, each cell subset was processed individually, whereas patient and healthy donor samples were processed jointly. The immunoSEQ multiplex PCR was used to amplify TCRB sequences from cDNA, generating 87-bp fragments that spanned the CDR3 region. The amplicons were sequenced using the Illumina HiSeq platform. The source study handled its data this way. Synthetic template baselines were used to correct PCR bias computationally, reads within Hamming distance 2 were collapsed, and singletons that could not be merged were discarded. Reads were aligned against IMGT to assign V, D and J genes, CDR3 length and insertions or deletions at six rearrangement sites. Within each subset, clonotype counts were normalized to sorted cell number, after which true diversity and Gini coefficients were computed with the tcR R package. The overlap coefficient, calculated on TCRB nucleotide sequences, was used to quantify repertoire sharing. As a proxy for the pre-selection repertoire, out-of-frame TCRB sequences from naive cells were analyzed. TCRdb limited this immuneACCESS table to in-frame rearrangements with V and J called. A share of clones is missing; checked studies link under half to unresolved V genes, and the rest is unexplained. V and J calls and clone size are copied from that table; D and trimming were computed from the DNA. Across this sample there are about 250,000 clones, with over 12% seen only once. The ten largest clones add up to more than 0.025% of the sample.

Each donor gave one peripheral blood draw, about 110 mL on average, collected into heparinised tubes. Using a panel that included CD45RO, CCR7, CD25, CD127, CD95 and CD27, naive, central memory, regulatory and stem cell-like memory CD4+ T cells were sorted on a BD FACSAria II. Purity was above 95% for every sorted population. PBMCs were separated immediately by Lymphoprep density gradient centrifugation and were stained directly, without being cultured. So that batch effects would be minimized, each experiment stained and sorted samples in pairs, pairing one healthy donor with one patient. This clonotype was obtained from a woman aged 40 to 50 in good health. This receptor chain uses TRBV25-1 and TRBJ1-5; TRBD1 lines up with 7 middle nucleotides. Sample: naive CD4+ T cells from blood. Interpreted using the paper, the cell subset or site label stands for: true naive CD4+ T cells. The sequence in DNA is TGTGCCAGCAGTGAAAATGAAGGGGGCAGGGGCAATCAGCCCCAGCATTTT. Its coded protein is CASSENEGGRGNQPQHF.